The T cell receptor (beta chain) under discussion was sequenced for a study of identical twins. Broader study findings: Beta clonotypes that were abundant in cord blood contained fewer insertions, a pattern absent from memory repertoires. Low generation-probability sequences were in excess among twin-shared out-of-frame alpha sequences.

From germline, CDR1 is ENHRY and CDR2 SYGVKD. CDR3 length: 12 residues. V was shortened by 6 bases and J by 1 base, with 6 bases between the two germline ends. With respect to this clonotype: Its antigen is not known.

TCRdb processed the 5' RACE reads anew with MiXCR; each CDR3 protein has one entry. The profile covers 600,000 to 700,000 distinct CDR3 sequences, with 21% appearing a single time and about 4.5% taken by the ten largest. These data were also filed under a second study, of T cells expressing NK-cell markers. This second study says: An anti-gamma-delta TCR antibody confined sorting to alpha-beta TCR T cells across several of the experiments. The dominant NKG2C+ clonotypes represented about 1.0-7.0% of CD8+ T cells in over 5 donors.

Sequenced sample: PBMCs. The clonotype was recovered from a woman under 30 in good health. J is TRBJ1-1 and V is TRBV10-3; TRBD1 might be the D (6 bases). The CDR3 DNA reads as TGTGCCATCAGGGACAGGAACACTGAAGCTTTCTTT. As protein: CAIRDRNTEAFF.